This record looks at one TCR beta chain sequence and its context. Its antigen is unknown. The data were taken from a study of STAT5B mutations in CD4+ large granular lymphocyte leukemia. Study summary: Among healthy controls, a particular HLA allele went with more CDR3 'QG' motifs. Findings and limits, study-wide: Main leukemic clonotypes were patient-specific, but 20% to 25% appeared at low frequency elsewhere. Without HLA matching, higher CD4+ than CD8+ T-LGLL clonality could reflect small sample size.

The method was immunoSEQ multiplex PCR; TCRdb's version includes in-frame clones alone and lacks a portion of them. The sample lists roughly 32,000 clones; more than 75% were seen once. Per the germline V gene, CDR1 is SGHVS and CDR2 is FQNEAQ. The CDR3 is made up of 18 amino acids. The germline V and J ends were trimmed by 1 base and 2 bases, with 19 bases remaining between them. The chain links TRBV7-8 to TRBJ2-3, with a possible D match to TRBD2 (7 bases). Sequenced: CD4+ T cells from blood buffy coats. This clonotype was sampled from a human donor in good health. The CDR3 loop is CASSLEGGARPVTDTQYF. The CDR3 region has the DNA TGTGCCAGCAGCTTAGAAGGGGGGGCTAGGCCAGTCACAGATACGCAGTATTTT.